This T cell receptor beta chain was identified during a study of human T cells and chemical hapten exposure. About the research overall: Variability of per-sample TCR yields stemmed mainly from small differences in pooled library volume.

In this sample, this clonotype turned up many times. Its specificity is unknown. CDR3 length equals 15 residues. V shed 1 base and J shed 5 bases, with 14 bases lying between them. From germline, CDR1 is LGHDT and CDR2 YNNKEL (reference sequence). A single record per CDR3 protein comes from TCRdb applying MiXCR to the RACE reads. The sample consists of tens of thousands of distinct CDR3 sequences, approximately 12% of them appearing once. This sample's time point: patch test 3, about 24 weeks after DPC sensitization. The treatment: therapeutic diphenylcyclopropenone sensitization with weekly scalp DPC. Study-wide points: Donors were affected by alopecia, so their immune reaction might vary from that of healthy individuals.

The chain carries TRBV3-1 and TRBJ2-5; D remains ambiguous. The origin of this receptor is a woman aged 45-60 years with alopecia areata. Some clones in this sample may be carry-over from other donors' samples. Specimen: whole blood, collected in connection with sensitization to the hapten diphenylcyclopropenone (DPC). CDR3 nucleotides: TGTGCCAGCAGCCAAGGATTCACAGTTACGGAGACCCAGTACTTC. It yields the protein CASSQGFTVTETQYF.